What follows is one T cell receptor (beta chain) and its context. In the original analysis: Amplifying reference gene primers gave estimates of nucleated cell counts. Libraries were prepared by immunoSEQ multiplex PCR; TCRdb keeps only in-frame clonotypes and omits some of them. Clone size and the V and J calls come from that table; the DNA yielded D and trimming. The table has 40,000 to 50,000 clones, 85% to 90% seen once; the top ten hold 55% to 60%. This specimen belongs to a study of blood T cell repertoires in COVID-19. Study context: PBMCs, B-cell-depleted T cells, or T cells provided the cDNA or gDNA that made up the material.

Trimming removed 1 base from V and 8 bases from J, with 3 bases in between. There are 12 residues in the CDR3. Germline CDR1 is LGHDT and CDR2 is YNNKEL (reference sequence). This receptor was identified in a man in his sixties or seventies with acute or convalescent COVID-19. Sequencing input: peripheral blood. The chain couples TRBV3-1 (or the pseudogene TRBV3-2) to TRBJ1-6; D gene ambiguous. CDR3 coding DNA: TGTGCCAGCAGCCAAGCGGATTCACCCCTCCACTTT. It codes for CASSQADSPLHF.